This passage covers 5 T cell receptor beta chains from one sample sequenced in a study of spatial heterogeneity in lung cancer. TCRdb reanalysed the 5' RACE reads using MiXCR and keeps one entry per CDR3 protein. The repertoire holds approximately 18,000 distinct CDR3 sequences, with around 5.5% as singletons. These receptors are not linked to any known antigen. Findings of the study overall: The number of expanded tumor alpha and beta chains correlated with mutation number.

Time point: sample taken at primary tumor resection. The sample here was lung tumor tissue, taken at surgery. These receptors were taken from a female donor with early-stage non-small cell lung cancer.

This clonotype has at least ten counts. This beta chain lies outside the target of a library built for alpha chains; its clone size means little. The rearrangement links TRBV30 to TRBJ2-1, with D tentatively TRBD1 or TRBD2 (5 bases each). The length of the CDR3 is 16 residues. Germline assignment: CDR1 GTSNPN and CDR2 SVGIG (reference sequence). The germline V and J ends were trimmed by 1 base and 2 bases, with 15 bases remaining between them. As DNA, the CDR3 is TGTGCCTGGAGTGGCCCCCTTGGGACGCCCTACAATGAGCAGTTCTTC. Encoded protein: CAWSGPLGTPYNEQFF.

Ten or more counts support this clonotype. This beta chain lies outside the target of a library built for alpha chains; its clone size means little. The V call is TRBV7-2, the J call TRBJ1-2; a weak D match, TRBD1 (6 bases). This CDR3 is built from 12 residues. Trimming stripped 11 bases from V and 6 bases from J, with 16 bases between. Germline V gene lookup returns CDR1 SGHTA and CDR2 FQGNSA. CDR3 sequence reads: CAAAGVFDGYTF. For the CDR3, the DNA is TGTGCCGCGGCAGGGGTATTCGATGGCTACACCTTC.

At least ten counts were recorded for this clonotype. Within a library made for alpha chains, this beta chain is off target, and its count is uninformative. V and J are TRBV7-9 and TRBJ2-2; the D is unclear. Germline CDR1 SEHNR, CDR2 FQNEAQ (reference sequence). V was pared by 5 bases and J by 6 bases, with 7 bases between. The CDR3 is 12 residues long. The CDR3 DNA is TGTGCCAGCAGCCCCCCAGCCGGGGAGCTGTTTTTT. Its translation: CASSPPAGELFF.

In this sample, this clonotype turned up many times. This beta chain was picked up by a library intended for alpha chains and is off target, so its count carries little meaning. The chain combines TRBV5-1 with TRBJ2-7, with D possibly matching TRBD2 (7 bases). The CDR3 contains 13 residues. Deletions cut 6 bases from V and 9 bases from J, with 19 bases between. Germline V gives CDR1 SGHRS, CDR2 YFSETQ. The CDR3 protein is CASTLPGGLGQYF. The CDR3 region has the DNA TGCGCCAGCACCCTCCCGGGGGGCCTGGGGCAGTACTTC.

This clonotype was seen a few times. Since the library was made to target alpha chains, this beta chain is a stray read and its abundance is not meaningful. V usage is TRBV6-5 and J usage is TRBJ2-2, with TRBD2 as a possible D gene (5 bases). CDR3 length: 13 residues. V was clipped by 10 bases and J by 3 bases, with 12 bases between them. Per the germline V gene, CDR1 is MNHEY and CDR2 is SVGAGI. The CDR3 DNA reads as TGTGCCACGGGGTGGGCAGACACCGGGGAGCTGTTTTTT. Its protein is CATGWADTGELFF.